This TCR beta chain came from a study of blood T cell repertoires in COVID-19 (dated by TCRdb to 2018 to 2021). Context from the whole study: The collaborator samples originated in the United States, Italy and Spain and spanned the acute and convalescent phases of COVID-19. Where HLA class I and class II types were available, the types were taken from metadata supplied by the sample provider, not from assay-based typing. The repertoires were released in a freely available public database intended as a resource for research on the immune response to SARS-CoV-2. The dataset comprised deeply sampled blood TCRbeta repertoires from subjects exposed to, actively infected with, or recovered from COVID-19. Sample metadata almost always included a de-identified subject ID, COVID-19 status, age in years and sex. Samples were obtained from the ongoing ImmuneRACE study (first 160 participants) and from roughly 1,300 subjects provided by 6 global collaborators. The material from the prospective study consisted of cDNA or gDNA derived from T cells, B-cell-depleted T cells, or PBMCs.

The immunoSEQ Assay, a bias-controlled multiplex PCR, was used to amplify TCRbeta CDR3 regions from genomic DNA. From the authors' description of their analysis: The number of nucleated cells in each sample was estimated from the amplification of reference gene primers within the assay. To quantify the absolute abundance of each unique TCRbeta CDR3 rearrangement, sequence reads were collapsed and filtered. Productive Simpson clonality was computed per sample as the square root of Simpson's diversity index over productive rearrangements. Here the immuneACCESS table is served through TCRdb, limited to in-frame sequences with V and J called. Missing clones are a known gap in these copies; in checked studies unresolved V genes cover under half, and the rest lacks a known reason. Clonal size and the V and J genes are those of that table, whereas D and trimming came from the DNA. Recorded for this sample are around 50,000 clones; roughly 90% of them occurred a single time. The top ten clonotypes cover less than 2.5% of the sample.

The collaborating institutions used their own protocols to collect whole blood in K2EDTA tubes. Collaborator samples were shipped for TCRbeta analysis as frozen whole blood, isolated PBMCs, or DNA extracted from either sample type. Concerning this clone: This receptor's antigen is unknown. Base qualities are missing; no much larger clone stands one base away.

Paper-wide results and their limitations: The amount of clinical and demographic metadata varied by source and participant and was provided uncurated.

Clipping removes 5 bases from V and 7 bases from J, with 7 as the unmatched junction base count. Looking up the germline V gene (reference sequence) yields CDR1 SEHNR and CDR2 FQNEAQ. The CDR3 starts with the cysteine, ends with the phenylalanine, and has 13 residues. Only the CDR3 portion is preserved as DNA: 39 bases, with reading frame beginning at the first base. The chain joins TRBV7-9 to TRBJ2-7; 8 bases in the junction line up with TRBD1. The sequence was obtained from a human donor in a cohort sampled during active COVID-19. Material: peripheral blood. The CDR3 region reads CASSPTGVGEQYF. Read as DNA, the sequence is TGTGCCAGCAGCCCGACAGGGGTGGGGGAGCAGTACTTC.